These 10 T cell receptor beta chains originate from one sample sequenced in a study of high-grade serous ovarian cancer treatment subgroups. The repertoire was sequenced with immunoSEQ multiplex PCR; TCRdb's copy has only in-frame clones and lacks some. Of about 11,000 clones in the sample, roughly four fifths were seen once. Tumor samples were taken before definitive surgery or chemotherapy. The sequenced sample was tumor tissue. The receptors originated from a human donor with high-grade serous ovarian cancer.

The genes are TRBV2 and TRBJ1-4; possibly TRBD1 for D (6 bases). The CDR3 is made up of 16 amino acids. V lost 3 bases to trimming and J lost 4 bases, with 15 bases between them. Germline-derived CDR1 and CDR2 are SNHLY and FYNNEI. The CDR3 sequence: CASSDGGRLGNEKLFF. The CDR3 coding sequence is TGTGCCAGCAGTGATGGGGGGCGCCTAGGTAATGAAAAACTGTTTTTT.

The chain recombines TRBV28 with TRBJ2-1; 14 bases agree with TRBD2. Germline V lookup: CDR1 MDHEN, CDR2 SYDVKM. With V trimmed by 7 bases and J by 7 bases, 6 bases remained unmatched. This CDR3 spans 15 amino acids. Here the CDR3 DNA reads TGTGCCAGCATCCGAAGGACTAGCGGGAGGAATGAGCAGTTCTTC. This translates into CASIRRTSGRNEQFF.

The count of this clone is one. The genes are TRBV6-6 and TRBJ2-1; tentatively, D is TRBD1 or TRBD2 (5 bases each). Trimming shortened V by 6 bases and J by 11 bases, and 11 bases separated the two germline ends. The CDR3 is made up of 11 amino acids. Germline loops: CDR1 MNHNY, CDR2 SVGAGI (reference sequence). Here the CDR3 DNA reads TGTGCCAGCAGCAACCGGGGCCAGCAGTTCTTC. It yields the protein CASSNRGQQFF.

The chain couples TRBV6-1 to TRBJ1-1; D ambiguous. Germline CDR1 MNHNS, CDR2 SASEGT. Trimming cost V 3 bases and J 5 bases, with 19 bases left between them. This CDR3 region has 16 residues. The CDR3: CASSERSGWAGTEAFF. The CDR3 DNA reads TGTGCCAGCAGTGAGCGGTCCGGGTGGGCCGGGACTGAAGCTTTCTTT.

The V gene is TRBV5-1, the J gene TRBJ2-1; D possibly matches TRBD1 or TRBD2 (6 bases each). Trimming left V 2 bases short and J 7 bases short, with 10 bases between. The CDR3 is made up of 13 amino acids. Germline values: CDR1 SGHRS, CDR2 YFSETQ. CDR3 protein: CASSFGGPNEQFF. In nucleotides, the CDR3 is TGCGCCAGCAGCTTTGGGGGGCCGAATGAGCAGTTCTTC.

V is TRBV13 and J is TRBJ2-1; weak D call: TRBD2 (6 bases). V was trimmed by 4 bases and J by 0 bases, leaving 13 bases between them. The germline CDR1 and CDR2 sequences are PRHDT and FYEKMQ (reference sequence). The CDR3 extends over 16 amino acids. The CDR3 DNA is TGTGCCAGCAGCTCTAGGGCGGGAAGCTCCTACAATGAGCAGTTCTTC. Translated, it gives CASSSRAGSSYNEQFF.

This chain connects TRBV20-1 to TRBJ1-1; no firm D call. CDR3 length: 11 residues. Germline assignment: CDR1 DFQATT and CDR2 SNEGSKA (reference sequence). V lost 6 bases to trimming and J lost 1 base, with 6 bases between them. This CDR3 reads CSAIQNTEAFF. In DNA form, the CDR3 reads TGCAGTGCAATTCAGAACACTGAAGCTTTCTTT.

V usage is TRBV18 and J usage is TRBJ1-3; D is uncertain. The germline V and J ends were trimmed by 3 bases and 0 bases, with 18 bases remaining between them. The CDR3 loop spans 18 amino acids. Germline V gene data show CDR1 as KGHSH and CDR2 as LQKENI. The CDR3 protein is CASSPNPFGEGSGNTIYF. CDR3 sequence (DNA): TGTGCCAGCTCACCTAATCCCTTCGGAGAGGGCTCTGGAAACACCATATATTTT.

This clone was counted only a few times. The chain has TRBV18 and TRBJ1-5, with D perhaps matching TRBD1 (6 bases). The V and J ends lost 5 bases and 0 bases respectively, with 8 bases between them. CDR1 is KGHSH, CDR2 LQKENI, per germline. The CDR3 is 14 amino acids. The CDR3, as DNA: TGTGCCAGCTCAAGGACAGATAGCAATCAGCCCCAGCATTTT. Translating it yields CASSRTDSNQPQHF. The variable domain in full, completed from reference TRBV18 and TRBJ1-5, reads NAGVMQNPRHLVRRRGQEARLRCSPMKGHSHVYWYRQLPEEGLKFMVYLQKENIIDESGMPKERFSAEFPKEGPSILRIQQVVRGDSAAYFCASSRTDSNQPQHFGDGTRLSIL.

This clone was observed a few times. The chain combines TRBV9 with TRBJ2-2; D uncertain. Between the trimmed V and J ends, which lost 4 bases and 7 bases, there was a span of 5 bases. From germline, CDR1 is SGDLS and CDR2 YYNGEE. The CDR3 runs 11 residues. This CDR3 is CASSLSGELFF. The CDR3, as DNA: TGTGCCAGCAGCCTTAGCGGGGAGCTGTTTTTT.